The 6 T cell receptor beta chains below come from one sample, sequenced in a study of cytomegalovirus exposure and HLA in healthy donors listed by TCRdb under 2017. The library came from the immunoSEQ multiplex PCR assay. For the multiplex PCR, a mixture combining 60 forward primers for TCR Vbeta segments and 13 reverse primers for TCR Jbeta segments was used. TCRdb mirrors the immuneACCESS table, restricted to in-frame sequences. Some clones are absent from its copies; in checked studies, under half trace to an unresolved V gene, and the reason for the others is unknown. This sample gives 120,000 or so clones in total; around 77% of them show up just once. Together, the top ten hold around 5.8% of the sample. Specimen: PBMCs. All receptors come from a man younger than 30 in good health and CMV-seropositive.

The V call is TRBV28, the J call TRBJ1-3; D ambiguous. Germline CDR1 MDHEN, CDR2 SYDVKM. V dropped 2 bases and J dropped 2 bases, with 7 bases sitting between them. The CDR3 is 14 residues long. CDR3 nucleotide sequence: TGTGCCAGCAGTTTAGGGCAGGCTGGAAACACCATATATTTT. Its protein is CASSLGQAGNTIYF.

The V gene is TRBV4-1, the J gene TRBJ1-2; perhaps TRBD1 as D (5 bases). Germline V gene lookup returns CDR1 MGHRA and CDR2 YSYEKL. Trimming removed 0 bases at V and 4 bases at J, with 18 bases between. CDR3 length: 17 residues. In DNA, the CDR3 is TGCGCCAGCAGCCAAGATTGGGGCAGGTCGGCCCTCTATGGCTACACCTTC. Encoded protein: CASSQDWGRSALYGYTF.

The chain joins TRBV7-2 to TRBJ1-2; 7 bases line up with TRBD1. The CDR3 sequence is 16 residues long. J was trimmed by 0 bases and V by 7 bases; bases with no gene match: 11. The germline V gene has CDR1 SGHTA and CDR2 FQGNSA. The CDR3: CASNHLGQLTNYGYTF. CDR3 DNA: TGTGCCAGCAACCACTTGGGACAGCTTACTAACTATGGCTACACCTTC.

This clone was seen only once. The chain has TRBV6-1 and TRBJ1-3; D gene uncertain. V gave up 0 bases and J gave up 2 bases, with 8 bases separating them. Germline-derived CDR1 and CDR2 are MNHNS and SASEGT. The CDR3 runs to 15 residues. The CDR3: CASSEADSPGNTIYF. The DNA for the CDR3 is TGTGCCAGCAGTGAAGCAGATAGTCCTGGAAACACCATATATTTT.

Only a few counts were recorded for this clone. V is TRBV28 and J is TRBJ1-2; 7 bases are shared with TRBD1. V dropped 8 bases and J dropped 6; count of bases not matched to a gene: 9. The CDR3 has 13 amino acids. Germline CDR1 MDHEN, CDR2 SYDVKM. DNA of the CDR3: TGTGCCAGCGGGACTTCGACAGGGCATGGCTACACCTTC. It is translated as CASGTSTGHGYTF.

The chain uses TRBV5-1 and TRBJ1-2; 9 bases fit TRBD1. With 4 bases clipped from V and 7 bases from J, the junction kept 8 bases outside the gene matches. This CDR3 comprises 14 residues. Germline V lookup: CDR1 SGHRS, CDR2 YFSETQ. This CDR3 is CASSPDRGGVGYTF. In nucleotides, the CDR3 is TGCGCCAGCAGCCCGGACAGGGGTGGTGTTGGCTACACCTTC. Together with reference TRBV5-1 and TRBJ1-2, the CDR3 gives the full variable domain: KAGVTQTPRYLIKTRGQQVTLSCSPISGHRSVSWYQQTPGQGLQFLFEYFSETQRNKGNFPGRFSGRQFSNSRSEMNVSTLELGDSALYLCASSPDRGGVGYTFGSGTRLTVV.